The 5 T cell receptor beta chains below were found in one sample sequenced in a study of blood T cells in healthy people across ages (dated by TCRdb to 2014 to 2015). Preparation of the library involved 5' RACE. Instrument on record: Illumina HiSeq 2500. The second PCR ran for roughly 6 to 11 cycles and used a J-beta primer mix along with a sample-barcoded 5' primer. TCRdb reran the public reads through fastp at Q25 and MiXCR, keeping productive beta chains. Every distinct CDR3 protein forms one entry, paired with its most common genes and DNA. This sample is represented by approximately 800,000 distinct CDR3 sequences; 56% of them were singletons. The ten most abundant clones make up roughly 25% of the sample. Material: blood. The receptor source for this set is a man aged 35 to 55 in good health.

This clonotype was counted a few times. This sequence joins TRBV9 and TRBJ2-7; 8 positions agree with TRBD1. Germline V gives CDR1 SGDLS, CDR2 YYNGEE. This CDR3 contains 15 residues. V gave up 2 bases and J gave up 5 bases; unmatched junction bases: 9. For the CDR3, the DNA is TGTGCCAGCAGCGTCCGACAGGGGATTGAGGACGAGCAGTACTTC. Its protein product is CASSVRQGIEDEQYF.

Comments on this clonotype: A read error is likely, as this CDR3 ends without the conserved phenylalanine or tryptophan. The CDR3 protein is CSVEVRGFRETQYS. The CDR3 region has the DNA TGCAGCGTTGAAGTCCGGGGATTCAGAGAGACCCAGTACTCC. The chain uses TRBV29-1 and TRBJ2-7; perhaps TRBD2 as D (5 bases). The J call may be mistaken, given a closer DNA end match to TRBJ2-5. Germline CDR1 SQVTM, CDR2 ANQGSEA. The CDR3 has 14 amino acids.

This chain joins TRBV5-1 and TRBJ2-7; perhaps TRBD1 as D (5 bases). V was shortened by 2 bases and J by 7 bases, with 19 bases between the two germline ends. CDR1 is SGHRS and CDR2 is YFSETQ in the germline V gene. The CDR3 runs to 15 residues. The CDR3 loop reads CASSFTDRSYNEQYF. CDR3 nucleotides: TGCGCCAGCAGCTTTACTGACAGATCCTACAATGAGCAGTACTTC.

The chain recombines TRBV7-6 with TRBJ2-2, with 9 bases that match TRBD1. Trimming cost V 5 bases and J 6 bases; bases outside gene matches: 7. Germline CDR1 SGHVS, CDR2 FNYEAQ. The length of the CDR3 is 15 residues. CDR3 in amino acids: CASSPDRGWAGELFF. In DNA form, the CDR3 reads TGTGCCAGCAGCCCCGACAGGGGGTGGGCCGGGGAGCTGTTTTTT.

Notes on this clonotype: One base away lies a much larger clone, so this may be a sequencing read error. The V gene is TRBV6-5, the J gene TRBJ2-7; 10 nucleotides agree with TRBD1. The CDR3 has 14 amino acids. The ends lost 1 base at V and 3 bases at J; junction bases unmatched: 0. Germline lookup yields CDR1 MNHEY and CDR2 SVGAGI. CDR3 loop: CASSYWTGGYEQYF. CDR3 coding DNA: TGTGCCAGCAGTTACTGGACAGGGGGCTACGAGCAGTACTTC.